The rows below give T cell receptor beta chains drawn from one sample of a study of blood T cell repertoires in COVID-19. TCRdb keeps only in-frame clones here, not all; method: immunoSEQ multiplex PCR. The table lists some 240,000 clones, 75% to 90% of them singletons. Material: peripheral blood. The receptors stem from an older woman with COVID-19, enrolled during active disease. Both conserved end residues are part of each CDR3. D genes are given only for firm matches. Clone size is given for some rows only: seen once, a few or many times, or a class if the clone is expanded.

CDR3 length | V gene | D gene | clone size | CDR3 protein
16 | TRBV28 | TRBD1 | - | CASSLLYSRGDTEAFF
13 | TRBV7-3 | - | - | CASSFGRTDTQYF
15 | TRBV6-2/TRBV6-3 | TRBD1 | - | CASSSTGTVNEKLFF
15 | TRBV28 | - | - | CASSQGELGGTEAFF
15 | TRBV4-1 | - | - | CASSQADTSNTEAFF
11 | TRBV7-3 | - | few | CASSLLSPLHF
15 | TRBV6-2/TRBV6-3 | TRBD1 | once | CASSPPGTGGYEQYF
16 | TRBV3-1/TRBV3-2 | TRBD1 | - | CASTRGTGQGNSPLHF
15 | TRBV5-6 | TRBD1 | - | CASRWDRGASTEAFF
15 | TRBV2 | TRBD2 | - | CASSVAGAKSYEQYF
15 | TRBV11-2 | - | - | CASSLAREGWNGYTF
16 | TRBV5-8 | TRBD2 | few | CASSPDLAGTKNIQYF
11 | TRBV3-1/TRBV3-2 | - | few | CASSHSNEQFF
17 | TRBV28 | - | - | CASRPREVPRSGNTIYF
17 | TRBV27 | TRBD2 | - | CASAFSQLAGVPYEQYF
16 | TRBV7-2 | - | - | CASSPPGSRLYNEQFF
13 | TRBV9 | - | - | CASSVAPLTEQYF
15 | TRBV18 | TRBD1 | - | CASSQGQGNNQPQHF
15 | TRBV19 | - | few | CASSIGQGIVYEQFF